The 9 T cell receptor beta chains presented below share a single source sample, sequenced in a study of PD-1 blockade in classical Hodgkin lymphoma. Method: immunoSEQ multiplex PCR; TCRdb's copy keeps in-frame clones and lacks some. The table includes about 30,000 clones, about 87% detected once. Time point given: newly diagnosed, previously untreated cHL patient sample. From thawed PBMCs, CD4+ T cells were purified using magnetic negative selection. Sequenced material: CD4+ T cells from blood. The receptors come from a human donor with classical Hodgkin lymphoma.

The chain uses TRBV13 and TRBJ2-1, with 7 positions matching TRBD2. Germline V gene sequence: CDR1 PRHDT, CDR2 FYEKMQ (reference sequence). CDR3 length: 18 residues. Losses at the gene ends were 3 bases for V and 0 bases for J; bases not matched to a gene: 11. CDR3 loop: CASSFGLGGKSSYNEQFF. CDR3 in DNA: TGTGCCAGCAGCTTTGGACTAGGCGGAAAGAGCTCCTACAATGAGCAGTTCTTC.

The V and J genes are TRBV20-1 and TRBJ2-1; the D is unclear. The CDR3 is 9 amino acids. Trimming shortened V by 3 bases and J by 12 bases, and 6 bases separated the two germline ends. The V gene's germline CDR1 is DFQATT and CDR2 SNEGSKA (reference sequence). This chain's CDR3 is CSASPPQFF. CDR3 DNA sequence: TGCAGTGCTAGCCCCCCGCAGTTCTTC.

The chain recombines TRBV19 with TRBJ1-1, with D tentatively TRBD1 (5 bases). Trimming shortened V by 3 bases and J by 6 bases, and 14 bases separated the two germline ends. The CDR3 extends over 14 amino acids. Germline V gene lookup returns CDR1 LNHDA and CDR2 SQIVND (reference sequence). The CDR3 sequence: CASSISRGAAEAFF. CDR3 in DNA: TGTGCCAGTAGTATTTCTAGGGGCGCGGCTGAAGCTTTCTTT.

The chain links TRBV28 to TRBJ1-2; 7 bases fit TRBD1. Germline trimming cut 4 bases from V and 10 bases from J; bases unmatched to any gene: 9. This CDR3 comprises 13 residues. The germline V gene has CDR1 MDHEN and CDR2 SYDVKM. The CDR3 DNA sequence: TGTGCCAGCAGTTCATTTGGAGGGGGCTCCTACACCTTC. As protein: CASSSFGGGSYTF.

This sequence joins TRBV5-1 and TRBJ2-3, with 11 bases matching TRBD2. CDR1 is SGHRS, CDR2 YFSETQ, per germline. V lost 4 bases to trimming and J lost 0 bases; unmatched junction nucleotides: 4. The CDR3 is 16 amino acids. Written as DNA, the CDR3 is TGCGCCAGCAGCCCGGGACTAGCGGAAAGCACAGATACGCAGTATTTT. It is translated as CASSPGLAESTDTQYF.

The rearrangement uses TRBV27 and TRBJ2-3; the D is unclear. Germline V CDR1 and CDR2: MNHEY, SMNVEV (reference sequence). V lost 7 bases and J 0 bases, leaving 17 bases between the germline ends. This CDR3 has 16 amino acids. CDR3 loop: CASTLPPRHSTDTQYF. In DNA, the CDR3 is TGTGCCAGCACCCTTCCCCCCCGCCATAGCACAGATACGCAGTATTTT.

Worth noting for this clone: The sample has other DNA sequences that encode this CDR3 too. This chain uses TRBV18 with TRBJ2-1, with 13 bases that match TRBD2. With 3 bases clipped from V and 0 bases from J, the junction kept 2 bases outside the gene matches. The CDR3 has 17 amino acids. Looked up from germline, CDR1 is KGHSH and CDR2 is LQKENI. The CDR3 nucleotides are TGTGCCAGCTCACCGCGGACTAGCGGGAGCTCCTACAATGAGCAGTTCTTC. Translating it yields CASSPRTSGSSYNEQFF.

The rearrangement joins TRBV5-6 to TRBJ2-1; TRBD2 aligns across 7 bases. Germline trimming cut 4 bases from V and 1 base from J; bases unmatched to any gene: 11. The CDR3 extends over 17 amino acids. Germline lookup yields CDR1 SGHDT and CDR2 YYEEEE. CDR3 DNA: TGTGCCAGCAGCCCATATCTAGGGGAGGGTTCCTACAATGAGCAGTTCTTC. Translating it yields CASSPYLGEGSYNEQFF.

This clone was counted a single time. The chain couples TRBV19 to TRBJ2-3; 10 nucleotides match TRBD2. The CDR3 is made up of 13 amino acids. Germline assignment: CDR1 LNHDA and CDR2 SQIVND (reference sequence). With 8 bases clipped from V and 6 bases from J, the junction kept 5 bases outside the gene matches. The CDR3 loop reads CASGLAEGDTQYF. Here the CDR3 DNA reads TGTGCCAGTGGACTAGCGGAGGGGGATACGCAGTATTTT.